The sequence of this TCR beta chain was determined in a study of blood T cell repertoires in COVID-19. Profiled with immunoSEQ multiplex PCR; TCRdb holds only in-frame clones, not every one. The sample holds roughly 130,000 clones, approximately 83% seen once. The sequenced sample consisted of peripheral blood. The clonotype was recovered from a woman in her forties or fifties with acute or convalescent COVID-19.

CDR3 in amino acids: CASSKPGGPSSYNEQFF. DNA of the CDR3: TGTGCCAGCAGCAAACCCGGGGGACCGAGCTCCTACAATGAGCAGTTCTTC. The chain is built from TRBV21-1 and TRBJ2-1; the table assigns TRBD2, which was not confirmed against the DNA. TRBV21-1 is tagged as a pseudogene. The CDR3 sequence is 17 residues long.